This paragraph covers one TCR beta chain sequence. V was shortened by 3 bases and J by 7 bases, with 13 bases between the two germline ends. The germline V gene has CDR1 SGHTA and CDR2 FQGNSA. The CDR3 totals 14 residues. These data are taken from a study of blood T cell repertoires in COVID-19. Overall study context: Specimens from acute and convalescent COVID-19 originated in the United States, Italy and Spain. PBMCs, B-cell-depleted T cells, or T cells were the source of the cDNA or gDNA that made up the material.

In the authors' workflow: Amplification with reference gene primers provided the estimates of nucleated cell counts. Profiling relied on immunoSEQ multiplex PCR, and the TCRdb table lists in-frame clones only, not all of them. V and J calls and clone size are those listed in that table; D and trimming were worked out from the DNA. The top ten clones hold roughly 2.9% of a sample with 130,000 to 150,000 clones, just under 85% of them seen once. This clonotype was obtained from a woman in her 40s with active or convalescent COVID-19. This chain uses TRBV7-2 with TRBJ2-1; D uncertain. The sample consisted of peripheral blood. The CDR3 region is CASSLQVGTNEQFF. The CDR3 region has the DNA TGTGCCAGCAGCTTGCAGGTGGGTACGAATGAGCAGTTCTTC.